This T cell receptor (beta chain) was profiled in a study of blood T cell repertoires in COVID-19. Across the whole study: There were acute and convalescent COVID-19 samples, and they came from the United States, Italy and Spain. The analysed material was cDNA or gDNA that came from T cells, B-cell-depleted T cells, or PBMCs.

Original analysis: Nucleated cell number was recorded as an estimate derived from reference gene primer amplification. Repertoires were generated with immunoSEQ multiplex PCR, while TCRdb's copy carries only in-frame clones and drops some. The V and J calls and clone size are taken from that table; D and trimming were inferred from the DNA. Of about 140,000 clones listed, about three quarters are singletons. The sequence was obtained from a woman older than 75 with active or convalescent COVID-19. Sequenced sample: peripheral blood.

Written as DNA, the CDR3 is TGTGCCAGCAGTCTGGGGGGGGGCAGTTCAGCTTTCTTT. Its translation is CASSLGGGSSAFF. The rearrangement links TRBV25-1 to TRBJ1-1, with D tentatively TRBD1 (6 bases). CDR1 is MGHDK and CDR2 is SYGVNS in the germline V gene. V was pared by 5 bases and J by 10 bases, with 17 bases between. This CDR3 has 13 amino acids.